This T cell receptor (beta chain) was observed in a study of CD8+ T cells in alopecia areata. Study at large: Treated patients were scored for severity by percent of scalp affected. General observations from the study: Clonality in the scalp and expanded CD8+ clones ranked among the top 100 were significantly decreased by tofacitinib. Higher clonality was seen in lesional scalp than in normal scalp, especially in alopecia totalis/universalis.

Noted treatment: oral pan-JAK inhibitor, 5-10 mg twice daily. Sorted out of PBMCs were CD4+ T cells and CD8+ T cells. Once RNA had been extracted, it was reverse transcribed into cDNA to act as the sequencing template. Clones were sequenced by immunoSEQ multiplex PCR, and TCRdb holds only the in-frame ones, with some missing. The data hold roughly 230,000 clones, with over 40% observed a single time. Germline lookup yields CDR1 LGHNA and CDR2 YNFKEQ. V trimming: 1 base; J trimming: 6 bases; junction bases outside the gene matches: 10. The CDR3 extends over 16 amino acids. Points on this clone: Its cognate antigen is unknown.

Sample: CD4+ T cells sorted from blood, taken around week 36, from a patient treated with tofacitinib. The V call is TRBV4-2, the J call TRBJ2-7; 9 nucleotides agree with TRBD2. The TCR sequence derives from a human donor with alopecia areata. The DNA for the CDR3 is TGTGCCAGCAGCCAAGCGTTAGCGGGAGCTTCATTCGAGCAGTACTTC. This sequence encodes CASSQALAGASFEQYF.